One and the same sample provided the 13 T cell receptor beta chains below, sequenced in a study of blood T cell repertoires in COVID-19. Sequencing was performed with immunoSEQ multiplex PCR; in TCRdb, only in-frame clones are kept and a portion is missing. The sample records 150,000 to 200,000 clones, 60% to 80% being singletons. Sequencing was carried out using peripheral blood. The receptors here all came from a woman in her seventies with acute or convalescent COVID-19.

The V call is TRBV29-1, the J call TRBJ2-5; D might be TRBD2 (6 bases). Deletions cut 6 bases from V and 5 bases from J, with 19 bases between. Germline-derived CDR1 and CDR2 are SQVTM and ANQGSEA. The CDR3 is 14 amino acids. The CDR3 DNA reads TGCAGCGTCGCCGGGACTGGAGGGTGGGAGACCCAGTACTTC. Its protein is CSVAGTGGWETQYF.

V usage is TRBV5-8 and J usage is TRBJ2-2, with 8 nucleotides matching TRBD2. The V segment lost 4 bases and the J segment 1 base; nucleotides outside the gene matches: 18. The CDR3 consists of 20 residues. The germline V gene has CDR1 SGHTS and CDR2 YDEGEE. CDR3 sequence (DNA): TGTGCCAGCAGCACGGGAGGGTTCCGACGGCGCACCCTGAACACCGGGGAGCTGTTTTTT. Protein: CASSTGGFRRRTLNTGELFF.

The V call is TRBV6-5, the J call TRBJ2-3; D is possibly TRBD1 (6 bases). The CDR3 is made up of 14 amino acids. Germline CDR1 and CDR2: MNHEY and SVGAGI. Trimming cost V 6 bases and J 3 bases, with 13 bases left between them. The chain's CDR3 is CASSGTTTTDTQYF. Here the CDR3 DNA reads TGTGCCAGCAGCGGGACAACGACGACAGATACGCAGTATTTT.

The CDR3 spells CASSISGFSSTQYGYTF. As DNA, the CDR3 is TGTGCCAGTAGTATTTCCGGTTTCTCTTCAACCCAATATGGCTACACCTTC. V gene TRBV19 combines with J gene TRBJ1-2; no firm D call. The germline gives CDR1 LNHDA, CDR2 SQIVND (reference sequence). CDR3 length: 17 residues. With 3 bases removed from V and 5 bases from J, the gap between germline ends came to 22 bases. Variable domain in full (rest from reference TRBV19 and TRBJ1-2): DGGITQSPKYLFRKEGQNVTLSCEQNLNHDAMYWYRQDPGQGLRLIYYSQIVNDFQKGDIAEGYSVSREKKESFPLTVTSAQKNPTAFYLCASSISGFSSTQYGYTFGSGTRLTVV.

Ten or more counts support this clone. This chain joins TRBV30 and TRBJ1-2; 7 bases match TRBD1. Germline values: CDR1 GTSNPN, CDR2 SVGIG (reference sequence). CDR3 size: 13 residues. With V trimmed by 1 base and J by 7 bases, 6 bases remained unmatched. CDR3 DNA: TGTGCCTGGAGTGGGGGGACAGTCGCTGGCTACACCTTC. Encoded protein: CAWSGGTVAGYTF.

This clone was observed a few times. The chain combines TRBV11-2 with TRBJ2-4; D unresolved. The CDR3 covers 13 residues. Trimming removed 5 bases from V and 7 bases from J, with 12 bases in between. Germline-derived CDR1 and CDR2 are SGHAT and FQNNGV. Written as DNA, the CDR3 is TGTGCCAGCAGCCCCCCGTCCTTCAACATTCAGTACTTC. Its protein is CASSPPSFNIQYF.

This rearrangement joins TRBV3-1 (or the pseudogene TRBV3-2) to TRBJ1-5, with D uncertain. CDR3 length: 13 amino acids. Trimming cost V 2 bases and J 4 bases, with 6 bases left between them. CDR1 and CDR2 from the germline V gene are LGHDT and YNNKEL (reference sequence). The CDR3, as DNA: TGTGCCAGCAGCCAAACAAGAAATCAGCCCCAGCATTTT. This encodes CASSQTRNQPQHF.

This chain's CDR3 is CASSFQGETQYF. CDR3 bases: TGTGCCAGCAGTTTCCAGGGAGAGACCCAGTACTTC. The rearrangement links TRBV27 to TRBJ2-5; D may be TRBD1 (5 bases). Trimming took 3 bases from V and 4 from J, leaving 6 bases between them. The CDR3 totals 12 residues. The germline V gene has CDR1 MNHEY and CDR2 SMNVEV (reference sequence).

The chain couples TRBV15 to TRBJ2-1, with a tentative D call TRBD2 (6 bases). Germline lookup yields CDR1 LNHNV and CDR2 YYDKDF (reference sequence). The CDR3 is 15 amino acids. The V end was cut by 5 bases, the J end by 4 bases, with 15 bases between. The DNA of the CDR3 is TGTGCCACCAGCCCGGGACTCGAGATTTACAATGAGCAGTTCTTC. Translated: CATSPGLEIYNEQFF.

This clone came up once. The CDR3 sequence: CASSLVSGGQGQPQHF. CDR3 sequence (DNA): TGTGCCAGCAGCTTGGTGTCAGGGGGCCAGGGTCAGCCCCAGCATTTT. The rearrangement links TRBV5-8 to TRBJ1-5; 8 nucleotides match TRBD1. CDR3 length equals 16 residues. Germline lookup yields CDR1 SGHTS and CDR2 YDEGEE. V trimming: 0 bases; J trimming: 6 bases; junction bases outside the gene matches: 8. The complete variable domain, with remaining parts taken from reference TRBV5-8 and TRBJ1-5, reads EAGVTQSPTHLIKTRGQQATLRCSPISGHTSVYWYQQALGLGLQFLLWYDEGEERNRGNFPPRFSGRQFPNYSSELNVNALELEDSALYLCASSLVSGGQGQPQHFGDGTRLSIL.

The V gene is TRBV9, the J gene TRBJ2-1, with 10 bases that match TRBD2. This CDR3 spans 15 amino acids. V lost 2 bases to trimming and J lost 8 bases; unmatched junction nucleotides: 7. The germline gives CDR1 SGDLS, CDR2 YYNGEE. The chain's CDR3 is CASSVELAGSYEQFF. The CDR3 DNA reads TGTGCCAGCAGCGTTGAACTAGCGGGATCTTATGAGCAGTTCTTC.

This clone has just a few counts. The V gene is TRBV9, the J gene TRBJ2-7, with 7 nucleotides matching TRBD2. Germline V lookup: CDR1 SGDLS, CDR2 YYNGEE. The CDR3 covers 17 residues. V trimming: 4 bases; J trimming: 0 bases; junction bases outside the gene matches: 13. In DNA, the CDR3 is TGTGCCAGCAGCCCTTGGGGGAGGGCTGAGAGCTCCTACGAGCAGTACTTC. Residues: CASSPWGRAESSYEQYF. The whole variable domain, filled in from reference TRBV9 and TRBJ2-7, reads DSGVTQTPKHLITATGQRVTLRCSPRSGDLSVYWYQQSLDQGLQFLIQYYNGEERAKGNILERFSAQQFPDLHSELNLSSLELGDSALYFCASSPWGRAESSYEQYFGPGTRLTVT.

This clone was seen only once. This sequence joins TRBV11-3 and TRBJ2-5; 11 bases map to TRBD2. This CDR3 has 17 amino acids. Germline lookup yields CDR1 SGHNT and CDR2 YENEEA. V lost 5 bases and J lost 5; bases outside the gene matches: 13. The chain's CDR3 is CASSPGTSGRGQETQYF. CDR3 DNA sequence: TGTGCCAGCAGCCCCGGGACTAGCGGCCGAGGGCAGGAGACCCAGTACTTC.